The 4 T cell receptor beta chains below were found in one sample sequenced in a study of PD-L1 blockade in urothelial cancer. Generated by immunoSEQ multiplex PCR, the TCRdb table keeps only in-frame clones and is missing some. The data show about 74,000 clones, less than 90% seen once. The sample consisted of PBMCs, taken around atezolizumab (anti-PD-L1) treatment. The receptors derive from a man aged 65 to 85 with urothelial cancer.

This chain joins TRBV11-2 and TRBJ1-1, with D uncertain. The V end was cut by 3 bases, the J end by 4 bases, with 9 bases between. Per germline, CDR1 SGHAT and CDR2 FQNNGV. This CDR3 has 13 residues. The CDR3 loop reads CASSFRGSTEAFF. CDR3 bases: TGTGCCAGCAGCTTTCGAGGGTCCACTGAAGCTTTCTTT.

The chain employs TRBV4-2 and TRBJ2-5, with D maybe TRBD1 (6 bases). The CDR3 contains 15 residues. CDR1 LGHNA and CDR2 YNFKEQ come from the germline V gene. V lost 2 bases to trimming and J lost 2 bases, with 12 bases between them. The CDR3 region is CASSQTGLTQETQYF. CDR3 nucleotides: TGTGCCAGCAGCCAAACAGGGCTGACACAAGAGACCCAGTACTTC.

The J gene is TRBJ2-1, the V gene TRBV19; the D gene is possibly TRBD2 (5 bases). V was pared by 1 base and J by 15 bases, with 16 bases between. Looked up from germline, CDR1 is LNHDA and CDR2 is SQIVND (reference sequence). The CDR3 runs to 13 residues. Here the CDR3 reads CASSIGSKREWFF. CDR3 DNA sequence: TGTGCCAGTAGTATAGGGTCGAAGAGGGAGTGGTTCTTC.

This clone was recorded once. The chain employs TRBV5-1 and TRBJ2-3; 8 bases are a match to TRBD2. This CDR3 comprises 19 residues. Trimming removed 4 bases from V and 4 bases from J; junction bases left unmatched: 20. Per the germline V gene, CDR1 is SGHRS and CDR2 is YFSETQ. Here the CDR3 DNA reads TGCGCCAGCAGCCCCCTTTCCTCGTCCCTAAGCGGGAGCGCAGATACGCAGTATTTT. Amino acid sequence: CASSPLSSSLSGSADTQYF.